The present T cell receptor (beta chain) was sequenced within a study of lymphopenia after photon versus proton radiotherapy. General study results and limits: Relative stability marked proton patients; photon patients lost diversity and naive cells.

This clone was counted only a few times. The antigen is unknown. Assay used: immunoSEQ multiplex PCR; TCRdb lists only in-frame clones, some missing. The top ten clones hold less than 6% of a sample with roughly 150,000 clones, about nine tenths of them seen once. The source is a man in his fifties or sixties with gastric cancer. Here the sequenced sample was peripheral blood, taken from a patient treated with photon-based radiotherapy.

CDR3 loop: CASGPLRSYEQYF. The DNA of the CDR3 is TGTGCTAGTGGCCCCCTCCGTTCATACGAGCAGTACTTC. This rearrangement joins TRBV12-5 to TRBJ2-7; D is undetermined. Trimming took off 6 bases at V and 4 bases at J, with 13 bases between the two ends. Germline V gives CDR1 LGHNT, CDR2 FRNRAP. The CDR3 contains 13 residues.